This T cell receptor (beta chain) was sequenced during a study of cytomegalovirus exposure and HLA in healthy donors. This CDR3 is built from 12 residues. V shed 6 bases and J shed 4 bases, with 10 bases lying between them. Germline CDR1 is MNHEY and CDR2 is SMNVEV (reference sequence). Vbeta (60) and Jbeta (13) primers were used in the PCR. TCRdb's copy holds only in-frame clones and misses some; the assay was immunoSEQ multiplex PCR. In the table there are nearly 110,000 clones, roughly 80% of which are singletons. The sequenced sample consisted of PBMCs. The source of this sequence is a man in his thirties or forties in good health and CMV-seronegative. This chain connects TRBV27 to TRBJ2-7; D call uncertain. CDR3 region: CASSPPSYEQYF. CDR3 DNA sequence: TGTGCCAGCAGCCCTCCTTCTTACGAGCAGTACTTC.